One and the same sample provided the 9 T cell receptor beta chains below, sequenced in a study of cytomegalovirus exposure and HLA in healthy donors. Measured with immunoSEQ multiplex PCR; TCRdb has only the in-frame clones, and not every one. This sample carries 150,000 to 250,000 clones, 80% to 85% of them seen once, and the ten largest clones take 1% to 1.5%. The sample consisted of PBMCs. These receptors all come from a woman in her thirties in good health and CMV-seronegative.

The chain has TRBV28 and TRBJ1-5, with a weak D call TRBD1 (5 bases). CDR1 MDHEN and CDR2 SYDVKM come from the germline V gene. Between the trimmed V and J ends, which lost 3 bases and 0 bases, there was a span of 15 bases. This CDR3 is 17 amino acids long. The CDR3 reads CASSLTGGVISNQPQHF. CDR3 bases: TGTGCCAGCAGTTTGACCGGGGGGGTGATTAGCAATCAGCCCCAGCATTTT.

The rearrangement uses TRBV5-6 and TRBJ2-1; TRBD2 matches 9 bases. The CDR3 is 15 residues long. Germline loops: CDR1 SGHDT, CDR2 YYEEEE. Trimming cost V 4 bases and J 14 bases; bases outside gene matches: 16. CDR3 sequence reads: CASSNIAWREGRKFF. CDR3 coding DNA: TGTGCCAGCAGCAACATAGCGTGGCGGGAGGGCCGGAAGTTCTTC. The whole variable domain, remainder taken from reference TRBV5-6 and TRBJ2-1, is DAGVTQSPTHLIKTRGQQVTLRCSPKSGHDTVSWYQQALGQGPQFIFQYYEEEERQRGNFPDRFSGHQFPNYSSELNVNALLLGDSALYLCASSNIAWREGRKFFGPGTRLTVL.

The V gene is TRBV27, the J gene TRBJ1-3; 8 nucleotides align to TRBD1. The ends lost 5 bases at V and 0 bases at J; junction bases unmatched: 6. This CDR3 is 16 amino acids long. CDR1 MNHEY and CDR2 SMNVEV come from the germline V gene (reference sequence). CDR3 DNA: TGTGCCAGCAGTCCAGGCAGGGGGCTCTCTGGAAACACCATATATTTT. It is translated as CASSPGRGLSGNTIYF.

The chain couples TRBV19 to TRBJ2-1; D is possibly TRBD1 (5 bases). CDR1 is LNHDA and CDR2 is SQIVND in the germline V gene (reference sequence). This CDR3 spans 14 amino acids. Trimming took 5 bases from V and 2 from J, leaving 10 bases between them. The CDR3 sequence: CASSWSGTYNEQFF. The CDR3 DNA follows: TGTGCCAGTAGTTGGTCAGGGACCTACAATGAGCAGTTCTTC. The full variable domain, its missing parts supplied by reference TRBV19 and TRBJ2-1, is DGGITQSPKYLFRKEGQNVTLSCEQNLNHDAMYWYRQDPGQGLRLIYYSQIVNDFQKGDIAEGYSVSREKKESFPLTVTSAQKNPTAFYLCASSWSGTYNEQFFGPGTRLTVL.

The chain uses TRBV19 and TRBJ2-7, with 8 nucleotides matching TRBD1. There are 13 residues in the CDR3. Germline V gives CDR1 LNHDA, CDR2 SQIVND (reference sequence). The junction had 6 bases not matched to a gene; V was cut back by 4 bases and J by 7 bases. CDR3 DNA sequence: TGTGCCAGTAGTAACGGCAGGGGGCGTGAGCAGTACTTC. Its translation is CASSNGRGREQYF.

This clone was observed once. The chain joins TRBV6-1 to TRBJ2-2; D gene unclear. V was cut by 6 bases and J by 2 bases, with 10 bases left in between. Germline V gives CDR1 MNHNS, CDR2 SASEGT. The length of the CDR3 is 14 residues. The CDR3 nucleotides read TGTGCCAGCAGGCCCGAGCCCAACACCGGGGAGCTGTTTTTT. Amino acid sequence: CASRPEPNTGELFF.

The chain links TRBV6-1 to TRBJ2-5; D perhaps matches TRBD2 (7 bases). This CDR3 spans 13 amino acids. The germline CDR1 and CDR2 sequences are MNHNS and SASEGT. V was cut by 8 bases and J by 5 bases, with 15 bases left in between. The CDR3 is CASAMGGLETQYF. The CDR3 DNA follows: TGTGCCAGCGCCATGGGGGGGCTGGAGACCCAGTACTTC.

The chain employs TRBV2 and TRBJ1-5; 7 bases map to TRBD1. The J segment lost 12 bases and the V segment lost 5 bases, leaving 4 bases of the junction unmatched. Germline V CDR1 and CDR2: SNHLY, FYNNEI. The CDR3 sequence is 11 residues long. The CDR3 spells CASSTTGHQHF. In nucleotides, the CDR3 is TGTGCCAGCAGTACGACAGGGCACCAGCATTTT.

This rearrangement joins TRBV18 to TRBJ2-5; perhaps TRBD2 as D (6 bases). This CDR3 contains 13 residues. The V end was cut by 3 bases, the J end by 4 bases, with 9 bases between. Germline V gene lookup returns CDR1 KGHSH and CDR2 LQKENI. DNA for the CDR3: TGTGCCAGCTCACCGGGACTTTCAGAGACCCAGTACTTC. It is translated as CASSPGLSETQYF.